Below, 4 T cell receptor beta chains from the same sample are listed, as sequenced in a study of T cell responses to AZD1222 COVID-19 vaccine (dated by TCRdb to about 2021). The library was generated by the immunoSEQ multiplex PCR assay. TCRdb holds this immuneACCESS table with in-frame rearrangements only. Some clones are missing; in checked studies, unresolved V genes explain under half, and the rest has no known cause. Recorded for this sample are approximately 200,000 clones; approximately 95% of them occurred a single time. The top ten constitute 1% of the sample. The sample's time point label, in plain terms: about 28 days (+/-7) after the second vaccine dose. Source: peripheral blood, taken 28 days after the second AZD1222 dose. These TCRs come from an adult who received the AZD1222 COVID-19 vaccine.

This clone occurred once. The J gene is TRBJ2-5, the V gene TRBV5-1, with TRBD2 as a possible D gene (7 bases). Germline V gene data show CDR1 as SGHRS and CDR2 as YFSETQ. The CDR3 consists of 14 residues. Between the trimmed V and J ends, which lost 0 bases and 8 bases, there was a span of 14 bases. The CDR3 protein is CASSLGQGRDTQYF. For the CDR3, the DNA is TGCGCCAGCAGCTTGGGGCAGGGGAGGGATACCCAGTACTTC. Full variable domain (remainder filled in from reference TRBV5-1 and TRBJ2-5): KAGVTQTPRYLIKTRGQQVTLSCSPISGHRSVSWYQQTPGQGLQFLFEYFSETQRNKGNFPGRFSGRQFSNSRSEMNVSTLELGDSALYLCASSLGQGRDTQYFGPGTRLLVL.

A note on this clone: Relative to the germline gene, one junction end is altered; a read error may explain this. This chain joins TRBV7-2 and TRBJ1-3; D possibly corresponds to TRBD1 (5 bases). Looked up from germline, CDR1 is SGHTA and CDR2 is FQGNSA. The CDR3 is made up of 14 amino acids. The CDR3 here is CASSLGQPGNAIYF. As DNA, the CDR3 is TGTGCCAGCAGCTTAGGACAGCCTGGAAACGCCATATATTTT.

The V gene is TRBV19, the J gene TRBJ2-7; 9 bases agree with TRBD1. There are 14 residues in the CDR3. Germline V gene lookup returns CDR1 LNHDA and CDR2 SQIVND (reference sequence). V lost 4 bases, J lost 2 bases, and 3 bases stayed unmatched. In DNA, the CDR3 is TGTGCCAGTAGTACGGACAGGGGAACCTACGAGCAGTACTTC. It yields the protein CASSTDRGTYEQYF.

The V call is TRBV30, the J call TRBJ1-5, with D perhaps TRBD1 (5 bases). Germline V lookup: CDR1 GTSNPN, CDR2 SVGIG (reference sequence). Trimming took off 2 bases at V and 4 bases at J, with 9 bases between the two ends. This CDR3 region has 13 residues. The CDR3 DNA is TGTGCCTGGAGTAAGACAGAAAATCAGCCCCAGCATTTT. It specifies CAWSKTENQPQHF.